The next 27 T cell receptor beta chains were all read from a single sample in a study of T cells after yellow fever vaccination. TCRdb independently ran MiXCR on the 5' RACE reads; one entry per CDR3 protein. The sample lists over 250,000 distinct CDR3 sequences; 4.1% were seen once. Sequencing was performed on PBMCs, taken 5 days after the yellow fever booster vaccination. The receptors derive from a young man who received the YFV17D yellow fever vaccine.

This clonotype was detected only a few times. This sequence joins TRBV27 and TRBJ1-6, with D perhaps TRBD1 (5 bases). The CDR3 totals 13 residues. Trimming removed 3 bases from V and 13 bases from J, with 13 bases in between. The germline V gene encodes CDR1 MNHEY and CDR2 SMNVEV (reference sequence). CDR3 region: CASSFPGQGPLHF. The CDR3 coding sequence is TGTGCCAGCAGTTTCCCCGGGCAGGGTCCCCTCCACTTT.

This clonotype was picked up a small number of times. The chain is built from TRBV6-2 or TRBV6-3 and TRBJ1-5; tentatively, D is TRBD1 (5 bases). This CDR3 contains 15 residues. V lost 3 bases and J 1 base, leaving 10 bases between the germline ends. Germline values: CDR1 MNHEY, CDR2 SVGEGT. The CDR3 coding sequence is TGTGCCAGCAGTTATGACAGTTGGAGCAATCAGCCCCAGCATTTT. Translated, it gives CASSYDSWSNQPQHF.

CDR3 protein: CAYRNLTSTEAFF. In nucleotides, the CDR3 is TGTGCCTACAGGAATTTGACGTCCACTGAAGCTTTCTTT. This rearrangement joins TRBV30 to TRBJ1-1; D perhaps matches TRBD1 (5 bases). This CDR3 spans 13 amino acids. Germline loops: CDR1 GTSNPN, CDR2 SVGIG (reference sequence). V lost 7 bases, J lost 4 bases, and 16 bases lay in between.

The table lists this clonotype with many counts. This sequence joins TRBV7-9 and TRBJ2-5; maybe TRBD1 (6 bases). Trimming removed 4 bases from V and 0 bases from J, with 9 bases in between. The CDR3 length is 14 residues. CDR1 and CDR2 (germline): SEHNR, FQNEAQ (reference sequence). The CDR3 spells CASSSGTYQETQYF. As DNA, the CDR3 is TGTGCCAGCAGCTCCGGGACATACCAAGAGACCCAGTACTTC.

This clonotype showed up many times. The rearrangement uses TRBV7-9 and TRBJ2-3; 10 bases are shared with TRBD2. Germline lookup yields CDR1 SEHNR and CDR2 FQNEAQ (reference sequence). The CDR3 sequence is 15 residues long. The ends lost 5 bases at V and 7 bases at J; junction bases unmatched: 9. The CDR3 reads CASSPLAGASNTQYF. For the CDR3, the DNA is TGTGCCAGCAGCCCCCTAGCGGGGGCTTCCAATACGCAGTATTTT.

This clonotype was seen a few times. The V gene is TRBV6-2 or TRBV6-3, the J gene TRBJ2-7; D uncertain. Germline-derived CDR1 and CDR2 are MNHEY and SVGEGT. V was pared by 6 bases and J by 3 bases, with 3 bases between. This CDR3 comprises 10 residues. This CDR3 reads CASSNYEQYF. In nucleotides, the CDR3 is TGTGCCAGCAGCAACTACGAGCAGTACTTC.

The CDR3, as DNA: TGTGCCAGCAGAGGGGGACAGGGGAGAGGATGGGCTTTCTTT. Residues: CASRGGQGRGWAFF. The rearrangement links TRBV2 to TRBJ1-1, with 10 bases lining up with TRBD1. There are 14 residues in the CDR3. Trimming took 6 bases from V and 11 from J; bases not matched to a gene: 12. Germline V lookup: CDR1 SNHLY, CDR2 FYNNEI.

This clonotype turned up a few times. The V call is TRBV4-3, the J call TRBJ2-3; TRBD1 agrees at 8 bases. CDR3 length: 16 amino acids. V was clipped by 0 bases and J by 4 bases; unmatched bases: 6. Per the germline V gene, CDR1 is LGHNA and CDR2 is YSLEER. In nucleotides, the CDR3 is TGCGCCAGCAGCCAAGATCTAGGACAGGGATCAGATACGCAGTATTTT. Amino acid sequence: CASSQDLGQGSDTQYF.

This chain uses TRBV5-1 with TRBJ2-5; 9 positions match TRBD1. This CDR3 contains 16 residues. With 0 bases clipped from V and 5 bases from J, the junction kept 8 bases outside the gene matches. Germline loops: CDR1 SGHRS, CDR2 YFSETQ. CDR3 DNA sequence: TGCGCCAGCAGCTTGGTGGGTCGTGGACAGGGGGAGACCCAGTACTTC. Its translation is CASSLVGRGQGETQYF.

The V and J genes are TRBV10-3 and TRBJ2-3; weak D call: TRBD2 (5 bases). The germline V gene encodes CDR1 ENHRY and CDR2 SYGVKD. This CDR3 spans 15 amino acids. With 6 bases removed from V and 6 bases from J, the gap between germline ends came to 19 bases. The CDR3 coding sequence is TGTGCCATCAGACGCGAGGGTAGTCCAACGGATACGCAGTATTTT. Its translation is CAIRREGSPTDTQYF.

The chain recombines TRBV13 with TRBJ1-5, with 8 bases matching TRBD1. CDR1 is PRHDT, CDR2 FYEKMQ, per germline (reference sequence). V was pared by 5 bases and J by 6 bases, with 6 bases of the junction left unmatched. The CDR3 covers 14 residues. Here the CDR3 reads CASSGQGSSQPQHF. The CDR3 nucleotides read TGTGCCAGCAGCGGACAGGGTTCGAGTCAGCCCCAGCATTTT.

This chain joins TRBV7-2 and TRBJ1-1; 7 bases fit TRBD1. The V segment lost 1 base and the J segment 8 bases; nucleotides outside the gene matches: 7. The germline V gene has CDR1 SGHTA and CDR2 FQGNSA. The CDR3 sequence is 14 residues long. The CDR3: CASSLEGATAEAFF. Here the CDR3 DNA reads TGTGCCAGCAGCTTAGAGGGGGCGACGGCCGAAGCTTTCTTT.

This clonotype was seen repeatedly, ten times or more. The junction departs from the called germline gene at one end, perhaps through a read error. The chain is built from TRBV5-1 and TRBJ2-3; 13 bases agree with TRBD2. This CDR3 comprises 16 residues. Germline V gene data show CDR1 as SGHRS and CDR2 as YFSETQ. The CDR3 reads CASSPGLAGGTDTQYF. The CDR3 bases are TGTGCCAGCAGCCCCGGACTAGCGGGGGGCACAGATACGCAGTATTTT.

V gene TRBV12-3 or TRBV12-4 combines with J gene TRBJ2-3; 7 bases align to TRBD2. J gave up 6 bases and V 6 bases, and 12 bases lay outside the gene matches. This CDR3 has 15 amino acids. As DNA, the CDR3 is TGTGCCAGCAGGGAGGTCGGGGGGTATCATGATACGCAGTATTTT. Its translation: CASREVGGYHDTQYF.

This clonotype has at least ten counts. The genes are TRBV15 and TRBJ1-2; 7 bases are shared with TRBD1. Germline-derived CDR1 and CDR2 are LNHNV and YYDKDF (reference sequence). The ends lost 0 bases at V and 8 bases at J; junction bases unmatched: 12. The CDR3 is 16 amino acids. The CDR3 loop is CATSRDPSTGSGGYTF. CDR3 sequence (DNA): TGTGCCACCAGCAGAGATCCCTCGACAGGGTCCGGCGGCTACACCTTC.

This clonotype was detected only a few times. The V and J genes are TRBV6-2 or TRBV6-3 and TRBJ1-1; 7 bases line up with TRBD1. The CDR3 is 15 residues long. Trimming took 2 bases from V and 10 from J; bases not matched to a gene: 13. CDR1 is MNHEY and CDR2 is SVGEGT in the germline V gene. CDR3 bases: TGTGCCAGCAGTTACCCTTGGTACAGGGGCAAGGGAGCTTTCTTT. Protein sequence: CASSYPWYRGKGAFF.

The rearrangement links TRBV6-2 or TRBV6-3 to TRBJ2-2; D might be TRBD1 (5 bases). CDR3 length equals 13 residues. Germline V CDR1 and CDR2: MNHEY, SVGEGT. V was trimmed by 7 bases and J by 2 bases, leaving 8 bases between them. In DNA form, the CDR3 reads TGTGCCAGCACTGACAGAAACACCGGGGAGCTGTTTTTT. It encodes CASTDRNTGELFF.

This clonotype appeared many times. This sequence joins TRBV7-8 and TRBJ2-2, with 9 bases that match TRBD1. The CDR3 has 17 residues. J lost 2 bases, V lost 3 bases, and 7 bases had no gene match. Germline V gene sequence: CDR1 SGHVS, CDR2 FQNEAQ. The CDR3: CASSLSTDRGNTGELFF. The CDR3 nucleotides read TGTGCCAGCAGCTTGAGCACGGACAGGGGCAACACCGGGGAGCTGTTTTTT.

This clonotype came up a few times. J is TRBJ2-3 and V is TRBV29-1; D is ambiguous. Germline V gene sequence: CDR1 SQVTM, CDR2 ANQGSEA. V was pared by 4 bases and J by 0 bases, with 8 bases between. The CDR3 is 13 residues long. CDR3 DNA: TGCAGCGTTGTCACGGATAGCACAGATACGCAGTATTTT. The encoded protein is CSVVTDSTDTQYF.

The chain couples TRBV19 to TRBJ2-1; tentative D call: TRBD1 (6 bases). Germline-derived CDR1 and CDR2 are LNHDA and SQIVND (reference sequence). This CDR3 comprises 13 residues. Trimming cost V 3 bases and J 9 bases, with 12 bases left between them. The CDR3 DNA follows: TGTGCCAGTAGTATCAAACAGGGTGGTGAGCAGTTCTTC. This sequence encodes CASSIKQGGEQFF.

This clonotype has just a few counts. V is TRBV5-6 and J is TRBJ2-5; D may match TRBD1 or TRBD2 (6 bases each). This CDR3 comprises 17 residues. The germline V and J ends were trimmed by 1 base and 3 bases, with 19 bases remaining between them. The germline gives CDR1 SGHDT, CDR2 YYEEEE. CDR3 DNA: TGTGCCAGCAGCTTGATGGGTAACAGGAGGGGGGAAGAGACCCAGTACTTC. Translation gives CASSLMGNRRGEETQYF.

This clonotype was found a few times. The rearrangement uses TRBV2 and TRBJ1-2; D is uncertain. Deletions cut 5 bases from V and 6 bases from J, with 10 bases between. Germline V CDR1 and CDR2: SNHLY, FYNNEI. The CDR3 has 12 residues. The CDR3 reads CASSSLRDGYTF. CDR3 in DNA: TGTGCCAGCAGTTCGCTCCGCGATGGCTACACCTTC.

This clonotype has a handful of counts. The chain uses TRBV5-1 and TRBJ2-5, with D maybe TRBD1 (5 bases). The CDR3 covers 16 residues. Germline V gene data show CDR1 as SGHRS and CDR2 as YFSETQ. The V end was cut by 1 base, the J end by 5 bases, with 18 bases between. The CDR3 region is CASSLTRQSSAETQYF. The CDR3 DNA reads TGCGCCAGCAGCTTGACGCGACAGTCATCGGCTGAGACCCAGTACTTC.

This chain joins TRBV15 and TRBJ1-4, with D possibly being TRBD1 (6 bases). V was trimmed by 0 bases and J by 8 bases, leaving 13 bases between them. The CDR3 is 15 residues long. CDR1 and CDR2 from the germline V gene are LNHNV and YYDKDF (reference sequence). The CDR3 nucleotides are TGTGCCACCAGCAGAGATGAGGCAGGGGTCGAAAAACTGTTTTTT. Translation gives CATSRDEAGVEKLFF.

J is TRBJ2-3 and V is TRBV28; perhaps D is TRBD1 or TRBD2 (5 bases each). This CDR3 comprises 16 residues. The germline V and J ends were trimmed by 6 bases and 1 base, with 17 bases remaining between them. Germline V CDR1 and CDR2: MDHEN, SYDVKM. CDR3 DNA sequence: TGTGCCAGCAGACTTAGCCCGGGACGGGGCACAGATACGCAGTATTTT. It codes for CASRLSPGRGTDTQYF.

This clonotype was detected only a few times. This chain uses TRBV6-5 with TRBJ1-1; 7 bases agree with TRBD1. Per germline, CDR1 MNHEY and CDR2 SVGAGI. Germline trimming cut 4 bases from V and 9 bases from J; bases unmatched to any gene: 8. This CDR3 is built from 13 residues. The CDR3 region has the DNA TGTGCCAGCAGTTCCCCCGGGACAGAGAAAGCTTTCTTT. This translates into CASSSPGTEKAFF.

This clonotype was counted only a few times. CDR3 amino acids: CASSRGQAAQETQYF. The CDR3 region has the DNA TGTGCCAGCAGCCGCGGACAGGCGGCCCAAGAGACCCAGTACTTC. The gene calls are TRBV27 and TRBJ2-5; 7 bases match TRBD1. CDR1 is MNHEY and CDR2 is SMNVEV in the germline V gene (reference sequence). The CDR3 totals 15 residues. The V segment lost 6 bases and the J segment 1 base; nucleotides outside the gene matches: 8.